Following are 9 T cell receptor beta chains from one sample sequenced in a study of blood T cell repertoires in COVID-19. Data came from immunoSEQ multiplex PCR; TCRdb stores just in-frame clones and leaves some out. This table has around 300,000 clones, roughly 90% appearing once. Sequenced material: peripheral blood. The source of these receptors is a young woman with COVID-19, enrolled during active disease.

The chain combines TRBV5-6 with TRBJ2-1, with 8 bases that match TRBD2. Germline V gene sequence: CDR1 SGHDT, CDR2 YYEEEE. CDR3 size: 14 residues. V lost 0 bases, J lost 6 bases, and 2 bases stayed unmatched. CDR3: CASSLVAGGNEQFF. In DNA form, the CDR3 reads TGTGCCAGCAGCTTGGTTGCGGGAGGCAATGAGCAGTTCTTC.

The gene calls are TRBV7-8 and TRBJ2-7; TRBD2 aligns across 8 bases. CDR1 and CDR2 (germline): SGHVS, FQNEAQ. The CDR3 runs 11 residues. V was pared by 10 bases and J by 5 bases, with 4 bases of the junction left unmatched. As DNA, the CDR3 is TGTGCCACGGGACTAGAGGACGAGCAGTACTTC. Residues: CATGLEDEQYF.

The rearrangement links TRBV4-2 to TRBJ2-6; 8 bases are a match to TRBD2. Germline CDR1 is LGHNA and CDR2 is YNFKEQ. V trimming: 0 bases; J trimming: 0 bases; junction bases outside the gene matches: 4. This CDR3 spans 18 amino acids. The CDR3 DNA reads TGTGCCAGCAGCCAAGATCGGGAGGGTTTCTCTGGGGCCAACGTCCTGACTTTC. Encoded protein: CASSQDREGFSGANVLTF.

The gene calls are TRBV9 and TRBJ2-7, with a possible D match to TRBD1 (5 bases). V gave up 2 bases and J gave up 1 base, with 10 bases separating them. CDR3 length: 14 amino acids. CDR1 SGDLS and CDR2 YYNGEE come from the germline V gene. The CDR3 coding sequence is TGTGCCAGCAGCGTCAGGGCAGGATCCTACGAGCAGTACTTC. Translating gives CASSVRAGSYEQYF.

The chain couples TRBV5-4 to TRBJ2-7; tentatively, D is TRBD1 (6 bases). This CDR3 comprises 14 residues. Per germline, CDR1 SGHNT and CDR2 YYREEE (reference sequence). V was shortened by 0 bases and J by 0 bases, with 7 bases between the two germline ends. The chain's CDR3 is CASSLAGVSYEQYF. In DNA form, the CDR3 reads TGTGCCAGCAGCTTGGCAGGGGTCTCCTACGAGCAGTACTTC.

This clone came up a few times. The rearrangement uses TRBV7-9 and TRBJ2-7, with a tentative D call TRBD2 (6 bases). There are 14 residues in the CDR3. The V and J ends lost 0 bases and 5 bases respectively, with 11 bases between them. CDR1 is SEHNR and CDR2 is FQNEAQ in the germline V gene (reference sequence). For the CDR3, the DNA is TGTGCCAGCAGCTTAGCGACTAGTATGGACGAGCAGTACTTC. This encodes CASSLATSMDEQYF.

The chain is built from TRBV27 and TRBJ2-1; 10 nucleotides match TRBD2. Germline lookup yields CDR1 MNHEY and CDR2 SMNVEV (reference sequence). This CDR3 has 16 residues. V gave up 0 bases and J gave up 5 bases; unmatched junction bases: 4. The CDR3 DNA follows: TGTGCCAGCAGTTTATCATCTAGCGGGAGTAACAATGAGCAGTTCTTC. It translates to CASSLSSSGSNNEQFF.

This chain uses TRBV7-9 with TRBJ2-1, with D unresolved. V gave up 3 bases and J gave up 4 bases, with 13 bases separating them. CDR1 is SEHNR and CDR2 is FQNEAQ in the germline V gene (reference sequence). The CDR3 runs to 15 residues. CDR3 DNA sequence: TGTGCCAGCAGCTTCGACTTCGCCGGGTACAATGAGCAGTTCTTC. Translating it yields CASSFDFAGYNEQFF.

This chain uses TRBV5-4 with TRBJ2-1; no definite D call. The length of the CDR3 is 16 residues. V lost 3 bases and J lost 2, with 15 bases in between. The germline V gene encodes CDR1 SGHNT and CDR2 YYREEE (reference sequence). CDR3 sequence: CASSSGVSRTYNEQFF. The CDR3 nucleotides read TGTGCCAGCAGCTCCGGAGTGAGCCGGACCTACAATGAGCAGTTCTTC.